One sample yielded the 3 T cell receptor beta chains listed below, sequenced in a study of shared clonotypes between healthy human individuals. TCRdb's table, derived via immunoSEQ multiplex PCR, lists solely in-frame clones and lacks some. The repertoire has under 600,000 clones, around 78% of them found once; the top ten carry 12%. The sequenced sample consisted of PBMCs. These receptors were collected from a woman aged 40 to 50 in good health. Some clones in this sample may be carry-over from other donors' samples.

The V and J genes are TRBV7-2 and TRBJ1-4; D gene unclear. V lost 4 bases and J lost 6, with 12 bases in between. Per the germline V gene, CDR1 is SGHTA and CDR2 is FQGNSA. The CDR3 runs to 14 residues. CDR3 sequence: CASSSTVFDEKLFF. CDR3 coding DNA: TGTGCCAGCAGCTCGACGGTTTTCGATGAAAAACTGTTTTTT.

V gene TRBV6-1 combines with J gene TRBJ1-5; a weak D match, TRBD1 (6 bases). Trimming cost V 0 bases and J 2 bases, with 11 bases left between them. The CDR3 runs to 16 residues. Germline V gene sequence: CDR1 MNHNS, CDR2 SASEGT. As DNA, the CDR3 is TGTGCCAGCAGTGAAGCCAGGGGATTAGGCAATCAGCCCCAGCATTTT. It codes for CASSEARGLGNQPQHF.

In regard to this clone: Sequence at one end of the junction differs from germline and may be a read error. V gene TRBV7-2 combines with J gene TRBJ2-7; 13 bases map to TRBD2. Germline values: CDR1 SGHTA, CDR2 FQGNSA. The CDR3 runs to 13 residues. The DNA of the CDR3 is TGTGCCAGCAGGCTTACCCGGACTAGCGGGAGTTCTTTC. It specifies CASRLTRTSGSSF.